This paragraph reports one TCR beta chain. Here immunoSEQ multiplex PCR was the method, and the copy in TCRdb shows in-frame clones only, minus some. The sample records roughly 410,000 clones, approximately 95% being singletons. Germline CDR1 SGHNT, CDR2 YENEEA. Losses at the gene ends were 4 bases for V and 1 base for J; bases not matched to a gene: 2. The CDR3 consists of 14 residues. This specimen comes from a study of shared T cell receptors in the human thymus. V and J are TRBV11-3 and TRBJ2-3; 7 bases match TRBD2. Material for sequencing was thymocytes. The clonotype was recovered from a human donor. The CDR3 coding sequence is TGTGCCAGCAGCTCTAGCGGACGCACAGATACGCAGTATTTT. It is translated as CASSSSGRTDTQYF.